Each of the 14 T cell receptor beta chains below was sequenced from the same sample in a study of T cell repertoires in cytomegalovirus infection. Their target antigens are unknown. Each CDR3 protein is one row after TCRdb ran MiXCR on the reads. The sample gives some 800,000 distinct CDR3 sequences, approximately 32% of which show up once; roughly 12% is in the top ten. This material consisted of cultured CD8+ T cells from PBMCs, taken from culture after CMV antigen stimulation. These receptors came from a human donor in good health (CMV status not recorded). Some clones in this sample may be carry-over from other donors' samples.

This clonotype was detected a few times. CDR3 coding DNA: TGTGCCAGCGTTAGTGGCGGCTACACAGATACGCAGTATTTT. It encodes CASVSGGYTDTQYF. The chain couples TRBV7-6 to TRBJ2-3, with D hard to call. The CDR3 runs 14 residues. Germline V gene data show CDR1 as SGHVS and CDR2 as FNYEAQ. Trimming removed 8 bases from V and 2 bases from J, with 14 bases in between.

In its sample, this clonotype was seen a few times. V is TRBV6-2 or TRBV6-3 and J is TRBJ2-1, with 8 positions matching TRBD1. The CDR3 extends over 15 amino acids. V lost 2 bases to trimming and J lost 4 bases; unmatched junction nucleotides: 4. Germline V gene data show CDR1 as MNHEY and CDR2 as SVGEGT. The CDR3, as DNA: TGTGCCAGCAGTTACCGGACAGGGTATTACAATGAGCAGTTCTTC. Encoded protein: CASSYRTGYYNEQFF.

The V and J genes are TRBV4-1 and TRBJ1-2; weak D call: TRBD1 (6 bases). V lost 0 bases to trimming and J lost 2 bases, with 16 bases between them. Germline V lookup: CDR1 MGHRA, CDR2 YSYEKL. There are 17 residues in the CDR3. The CDR3 bases are TGCGCCAGCAGCCAAGATTTAACAGGGCTTCGGAACTATGGCTACACCTTC. Its protein is CASSQDLTGLRNYGYTF.

A remark on this clonotype: A much larger clone differs by one base, so this may be a read error. CDR3 protein: CAGSPPDSYNEQFF. The CDR3 DNA follows: TGTGCCGGCAGCCCCCCGGACAGTTACAATGAGCAGTTCTTC. This rearrangement joins TRBV7-2 to TRBJ2-1; a possible D gene is TRBD1 (6 bases). The CDR3 spans 14 residues. Germline loops: CDR1 SGHTA, CDR2 FQGNSA.

The rearrangement joins TRBV11-2 to TRBJ2-1; 9 nucleotides align to TRBD1. Looked up from germline, CDR1 is SGHAT and CDR2 is FQNNGV. V lost 3 bases and J lost 2; bases outside the gene matches: 8. The CDR3 consists of 17 residues. The CDR3 loop is CASSFRYGTGPYNEQFF. CDR3 sequence (DNA): TGTGCCAGCAGCTTCAGGTACGGGACAGGGCCCTACAATGAGCAGTTCTTC.

This clonotype appeared a few times. The chain links TRBV20-1 to TRBJ2-7; 8 positions match TRBD1. The germline V gene has CDR1 DFQATT and CDR2 SNEGSKA (reference sequence). The CDR3 sequence is 15 residues long. Trimming cost V 4 bases and J 0 bases; bases outside gene matches: 8. The CDR3 loop is CSATETGETSYEQYF. CDR3 nucleotide sequence: TGCAGTGCTACCGAGACAGGGGAGACCTCCTACGAGCAGTACTTC.

V and J are TRBV6-1 and TRBJ1-1; D remains unclear. Germline-derived CDR1 and CDR2 are MNHNS and SASEGT. CDR3 length equals 16 residues. Trimming shortened V by 2 bases and J by 0 bases, and 13 bases separated the two germline ends. In DNA, the CDR3 is TGTGCCAGCAGTGAAAGCGCTAGAGCCCTGAACACTGAAGCTTTCTTT. It translates to CASSESARALNTEAFF.

This CDR3 is CASSYGPPNSYEQYV. The DNA of the CDR3 is TGTGCCAGCAGTTACGGGCCCCCGAACTCCTACGAGCAGTACGTC. The chain carries TRBV6-5 and TRBJ2-7; D gene uncertain. This CDR3 is built from 15 residues. Germline V lookup: CDR1 MNHEY, CDR2 SVGAGI. V shed 2 bases and J shed 0 bases, with 11 bases lying between them.

For this clonotype: A read error may produce the germline difference seen at one junction end. V usage is TRBV4-3 and J usage is TRBJ1-1; D is ambiguous. This CDR3 contains 13 residues. CDR1 LGHNA and CDR2 YSLEER come from the germline V gene. The chain's CDR3 is CASSPGRNTESFF. The CDR3 region has the DNA TGCGCCAGCAGCCCCGGGCGAAACACTGAATCTTTCTTT.

This clonotype came up a few times. The rearrangement links TRBV7-3 to TRBJ2-6, with D tentatively TRBD2 (6 bases). Germline CDR1 is SGHTA and CDR2 is FQGTGA. The CDR3 has 16 amino acids. Trimming pared 5 bases from V and 4 bases from J, leaving 15 bases between. The CDR3 reads CASSPIRRAGANVLTF. The CDR3 nucleotides are TGTGCCAGCAGCCCAATTAGGAGGGCCGGGGCCAACGTCCTGACTTTC.

This clonotype was counted at least ten times. V gene TRBV7-2 combines with J gene TRBJ2-1; D possibly uses TRBD1 or TRBD2 (5 bases each). V lost 1 base, J lost 12 bases, and 16 bases lay in between. The CDR3 consists of 14 residues. Germline-derived CDR1 and CDR2 are SGHTA and FQGNSA. The CDR3 nucleotides read TGTGCCAGCAGCTTAGAATCGGTCTGGGACGGGCAGTTCTTC. Translated, it gives CASSLESVWDGQFF. The full variable domain, completed using reference TRBV7-2 and TRBJ2-1, is GAGVSQSPSNKVTEKGKDVELRCDPISGHTALYWYRQSLGQGLEFLIYFQGNSAPDKSGLPSDRFSAERTGGSVSTLTIQRTQQEDSAVYLCASSLESVWDGQFFGPGTRLTVL.

This clonotype has a handful of counts. J is TRBJ2-6 and V is TRBV6-5; D remains unclear. V was shortened by 0 bases and J by 2 bases, with 8 bases between the two germline ends. Germline loops: CDR1 MNHEY, CDR2 SVGAGI. The CDR3 is 16 amino acids. CDR3 amino acids: CASSYSMWAGANVLTF. In DNA form, the CDR3 reads TGTGCCAGCAGTTACTCGATGTGGGCTGGGGCCAACGTCCTGACTTTC.

Here the CDR3 reads CASSQWDTSSYEQYF. As DNA, the CDR3 is TGTGCCAGCAGTCAATGGGACACCAGCTCCTACGAGCAGTACTTC. The chain combines TRBV6-5 with TRBJ2-7, with a possible D match to TRBD1 (6 bases). Per germline, CDR1 MNHEY and CDR2 SVGAGI. Between the trimmed V and J ends, which lost 5 bases and 0 bases, there was a span of 14 bases. The CDR3 loop spans 15 amino acids.

The V and J genes are TRBV24-1 and TRBJ2-2; unclear D gene. This CDR3 region has 20 residues. The V and J ends lost 3 bases and 0 bases respectively, with 22 bases between them. Germline V gives CDR1 KGHDR, CDR2 SFDVKD. For the CDR3, the DNA is TGTGCCACCAGTGATAAAGGATGGGCCCCCGGAGAACCGAACACCGGGGAGCTGTTTTTT. Protein sequence: CATSDKGWAPGEPNTGELFF.